This T cell receptor (beta chain) was obtained from a study of blood T cells in healthy people across ages. It was with a sample-barcoded 5' primer and a J-beta primer mix that a second PCR of roughly 7 to 11 cycles was run. TCRdb fed the 5' RACE reads into MiXCR, producing one record per CDR3 protein. The repertoire holds around 800,000 distinct CDR3 sequences, with roughly 24% as singletons. Healthy Russian Caucasian donors spanned ages about 6 to 100 years. In germline, CDR1 is MRHNA, CDR2 SNTAGT. The V and J ends lost 2 bases and 6 bases respectively, with 19 bases between them. The CDR3 is made up of 16 amino acids. The same sample was also studied in work on T cells of mothers and their children. That publication notes: Thymic selection shapes TCR recombination output in related pairs, and it does so similarly in unrelated pairs.

The sequence came from a boy aged 5-17 years in good health. The specimen was blood. The rearrangement joins TRBV6-4 to TRBJ1-2; D may be TRBD1 (5 bases). The chain's CDR3 is CASSDTRGRREHGYTF. CDR3 nucleotides: TGTGCCAGCAGTGACACGAGGGGACGGAGGGAGCATGGCTACACCTTC.